The clone carrying this T cell receptor beta chain came up a few times. In the authors' methods: Reference gene primer amplification gave estimated nucleated cell counts. The repertoire was sequenced with immunoSEQ multiplex PCR; TCRdb's copy has only in-frame clones and lacks some. D and trimming come from the DNA, and the V and J calls and clone size come from that table. The top ten hold under 14% of the sample, which has about 230,000 clones, 85% to 90% seen once. The data originate from a study of blood T cell repertoires in COVID-19. The germline V gene encodes CDR1 SNHLY and CDR2 FYNNEI. The CDR3 covers 15 residues. V dropped 9 bases and J dropped 4; count of bases not matched to a gene: 12.

The TCR originated in a man over 45 with COVID-19, enrolled during active disease. This chain connects TRBV2 to TRBJ1-3; 7 nucleotides agree with TRBD1. Sequenced material: peripheral blood. The CDR3 nucleotides are TGTGCCAGTAGACAGGGTATAAACCCCGGAAACACCATATATTTT. This gives the protein CASRQGINPGNTIYF.